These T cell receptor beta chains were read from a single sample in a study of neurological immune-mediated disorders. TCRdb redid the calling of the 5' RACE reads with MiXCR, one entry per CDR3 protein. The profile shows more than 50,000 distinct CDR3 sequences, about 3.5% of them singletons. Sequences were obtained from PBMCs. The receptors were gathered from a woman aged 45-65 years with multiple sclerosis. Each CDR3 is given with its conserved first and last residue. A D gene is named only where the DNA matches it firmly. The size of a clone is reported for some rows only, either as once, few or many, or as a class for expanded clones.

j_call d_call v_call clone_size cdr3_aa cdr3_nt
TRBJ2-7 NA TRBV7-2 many CASSANTGSEQYF TGTGCCAGCAGCGCCAACACAGGGTCCGAGCAGTACTTC
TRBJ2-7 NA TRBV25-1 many CASSDPIPTYEQYF TGTGCCAGCAGTGACCCGATTCCCACATACGAGCAGTACTTC
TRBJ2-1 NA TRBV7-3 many CASSRVESSYNEQFF TGTGCCAGCAGTCGCGTGGAAAGCTCCTACAATGAGCAGTTCTTC
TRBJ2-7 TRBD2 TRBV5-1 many CASSLGLAGETEQYF TGCGCCAGCAGCTTGGGACTAGCGGGAGAAACCGAGCAGTACTTC
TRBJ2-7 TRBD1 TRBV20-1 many CSAGRDRLYEQYF TGCAGTGCTGGCCGGGACAGGCTTTACGAGCAGTACTTC
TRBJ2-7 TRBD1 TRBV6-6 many CATQKTGGSYEQYF TGTGCCACTCAGAAAACAGGGGGCTCCTACGAGCAGTACTTC
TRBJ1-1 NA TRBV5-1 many CASHREVNTEAFF TGCGCCAGCCACAGGGAGGTAAACACTGAAGCTTTCTTT
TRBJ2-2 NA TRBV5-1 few CASSLTGSIGELFF TGCGCCAGCAGCTTGACAGGTTCCATCGGGGAGCTGTTTTTT
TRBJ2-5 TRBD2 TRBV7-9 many CASSRGGSRERGQETQYF TGTGCCAGCAGCCGCGGGGGGTCGCGGGAGAGGGGCCAAGAGACCCAGTACTTC
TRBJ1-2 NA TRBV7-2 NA CASSPPIPKYGYTF TGTGCCAGCAGCCCCCCGATACCAAAATATGGCTACACCTTC
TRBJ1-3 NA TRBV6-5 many CASRRVGKISSGNTIYF TGTGCCAGCAGGCGAGTCGGGAAAATTAGCTCTGGAAACACCATATATTTT
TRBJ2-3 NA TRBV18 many CASSPGDTQYF TGTGCCAGCTCTCCCGGGGATACGCAGTATTTT
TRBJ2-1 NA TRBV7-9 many CASSLARDRSSYNEQFF TGTGCCAGCAGCTTAGCGCGGGACAGAAGCTCCTACAATGAGCAGTTCTTC
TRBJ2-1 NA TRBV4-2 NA CASSQEPPRAEQFF TGTGCCAGCAGCCAAGAGCCCCCCCGGGCTGAGCAGTTCTTC
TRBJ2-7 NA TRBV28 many CASSSPGDRGEQYF TGTGCCAGCTCTTCGCCCGGGGATAGAGGCGAGCAGTACTTC
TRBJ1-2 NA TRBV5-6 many CASSKGRPPEGYTF TGTGCCAGCAGCAAGGGACGGCCACCGGAAGGCTACACCTTC
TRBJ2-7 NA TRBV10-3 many CAISVSSGATYEQYF TGTGCCATCAGTGTCTCCTCGGGCGCAACCTACGAGCAGTACTTC
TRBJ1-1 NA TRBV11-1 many CASSSPPGNTEAFF TGTGCCAGCAGCTCCCCCCCAGGGAACACTGAAGCTTTCTTT
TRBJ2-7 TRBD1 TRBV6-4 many CASSRLTGGLWEQYF TGTGCCAGCAGTCGCCTGACAGGGGGATTATGGGAGCAGTACTTC
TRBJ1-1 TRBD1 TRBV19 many CASRYTGAEAFF TGTGCCAGTAGGTATACAGGGGCTGAAGCTTTCTTT
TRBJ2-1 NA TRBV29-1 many CSVSSRPSDNEQFF TGCAGCGTCTCTAGCAGGCCCTCAGACAATGAGCAGTTCTTC
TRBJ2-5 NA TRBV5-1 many CASSLYSGRGETQYF TGCGCCAGCAGCCTTTACTCAGGAAGGGGAGAGACCCAGTACTTC
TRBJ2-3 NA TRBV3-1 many CASSSPPIEKQYF TGTGCCAGCAGCTCGCCACCGATTGAGAAGCAGTATTTT
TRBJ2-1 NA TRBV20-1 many CSARDRRSSYNEQFF TGCAGTGCCAGAGACAGGCGCAGCTCCTACAATGAGCAGTTCTTC
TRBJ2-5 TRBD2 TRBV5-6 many CASSSGTTQETQYF TGTGCCAGCAGCTCCGGGACTACCCAAGAGACCCAGTACTTC
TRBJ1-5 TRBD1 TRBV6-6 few CASSYPGGNQPQNF TGTGCCAGCAGTTATCCAGGGGGCAATCAGCCCCAGAATTTT
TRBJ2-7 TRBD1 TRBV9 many CASSVAGGLRDRDYEQYF TGTGCCAGCAGCGTAGCTGGGGGGCTCCGGGACAGGGACTACGAGCAGTACTTC